A selection of T cell receptor beta chains follows, all from one sample in a study of technical replicates of blood from a few donors. Generated by immunoSEQ multiplex PCR, the TCRdb table keeps only in-frame clones and is missing some. The sample carries 75,000 to 95,000 clones, roughly 94% recorded once. The sequencing input was T cells isolated from PBMCs. All receptors come from a human donor in good health. The CDR3 runs from the conserved cysteine through the conserved F or W. D genes are given only for firm matches. Expanded clones get a size class; other rows say once, few or many, or leave the size out.

D gene	clone size	V gene	J gene	CDR3 DNA	CDR3 protein
TRBD1	NA	TRBV6-1	TRBJ2-3	TGTGCCAGCAGTGCTACCACAGGGGGCCCAGATACGCAGTATTTT	CASSATTGGPDTQYF
NA	NA	TRBV14	TRBJ1-6	TGTGCCAGCAGCCAAAGTAGACAGTGGAATTCACCCCTCCACTTT	CASSQSRQWNSPLHF
NA	NA	TRBV7-3	TRBJ2-5	TGTGCCAGCAGCTCGGGGGGCCTTCAGACCCAGTACTTC	CASSSGGLQTQYF
NA	NA	TRBV18	TRBJ2-4	TGTGCCAGCTCACCACCGGTGACAGGGAGGAACATTCAGTACTTC	CASSPPVTGRNIQYF
NA	NA	TRBV5-1	TRBJ1-1	TGCGCCAGCTTTCAGGCGGAGGGTTCTGAAGCTTTCTTT	CASFQAEGSEAFF
TRBD1	NA	TRBV6-5	TRBJ1-5	TGTGCCAGCAGGCGGGACAGAGATAGCAATCAGCCCCAGCATTTT	CASRRDRDSNQPQHF
NA	NA	TRBV9	TRBJ2-1	TGTGCCAGCAGCGCCAAAGGCGGTTCGCTAGGAGTGATTGAGCAGTTCTTC	CASSAKGGSLGVIEQFF
TRBD1	NA	TRBV7-9	TRBJ1-2	TGTGCCAGCACCCTAGGGGGCGACGGCTACACCTTC	CASTLGGDGYTF
TRBD2	once	TRBV7-9	TRBJ2-1	TGTGCCAGCAGCCAAACAAGGGGTAGCGGGGGGGCTTCTCGGAATGAGCAGTTCTTC	CASSQTRGSGGASRNEQFF
NA	NA	TRBV4-1	TRBJ2-4	TGCGCCAGCAGCCGAACTACAGGCTTGGTAGCCAAAAACATTCAGTACTTC	CASSRTTGLVAKNIQYF
TRBD1	NA	TRBV19	TRBJ1-1	TGTGCCAGTAGTATGGGGACAGGAGGTGAAGCTTTCTTT	CASSMGTGGEAFF
TRBD1	NA	TRBV5-4	TRBJ2-2	TGTGCCAGCAGCTTCAACAGGGGTTTGTCCGGGGAGCTGTTTTTT	CASSFNRGLSGELFF